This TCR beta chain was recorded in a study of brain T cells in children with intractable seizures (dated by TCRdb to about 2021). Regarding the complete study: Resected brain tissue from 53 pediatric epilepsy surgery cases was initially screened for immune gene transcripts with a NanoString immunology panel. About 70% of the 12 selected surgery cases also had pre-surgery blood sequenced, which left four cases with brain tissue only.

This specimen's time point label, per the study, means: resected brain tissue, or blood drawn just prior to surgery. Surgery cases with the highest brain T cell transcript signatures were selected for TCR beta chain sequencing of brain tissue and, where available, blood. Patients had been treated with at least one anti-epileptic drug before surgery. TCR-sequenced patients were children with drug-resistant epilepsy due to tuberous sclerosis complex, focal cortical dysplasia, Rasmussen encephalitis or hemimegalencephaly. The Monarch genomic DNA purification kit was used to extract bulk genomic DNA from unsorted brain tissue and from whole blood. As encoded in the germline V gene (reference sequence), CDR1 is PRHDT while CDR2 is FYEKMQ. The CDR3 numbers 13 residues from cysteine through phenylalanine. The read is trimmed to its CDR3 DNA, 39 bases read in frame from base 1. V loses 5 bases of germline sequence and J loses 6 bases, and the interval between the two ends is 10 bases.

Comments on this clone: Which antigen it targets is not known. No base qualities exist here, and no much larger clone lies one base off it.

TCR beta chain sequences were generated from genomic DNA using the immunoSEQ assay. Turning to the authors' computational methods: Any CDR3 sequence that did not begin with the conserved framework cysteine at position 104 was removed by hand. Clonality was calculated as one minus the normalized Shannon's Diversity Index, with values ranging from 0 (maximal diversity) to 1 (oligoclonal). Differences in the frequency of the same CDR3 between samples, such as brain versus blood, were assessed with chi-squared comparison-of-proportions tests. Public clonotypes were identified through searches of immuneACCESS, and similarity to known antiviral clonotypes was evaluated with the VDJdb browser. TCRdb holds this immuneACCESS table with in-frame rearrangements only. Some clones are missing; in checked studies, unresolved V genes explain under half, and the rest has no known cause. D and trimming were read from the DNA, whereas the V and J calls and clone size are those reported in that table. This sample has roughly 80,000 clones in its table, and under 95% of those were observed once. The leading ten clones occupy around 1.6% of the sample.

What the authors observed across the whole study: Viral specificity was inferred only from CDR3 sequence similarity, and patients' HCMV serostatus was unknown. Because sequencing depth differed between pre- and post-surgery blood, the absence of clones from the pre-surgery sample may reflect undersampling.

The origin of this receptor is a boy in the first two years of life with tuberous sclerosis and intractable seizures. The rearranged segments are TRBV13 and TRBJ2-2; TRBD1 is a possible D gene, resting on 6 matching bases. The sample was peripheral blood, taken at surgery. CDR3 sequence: CASSPKGAGELFF. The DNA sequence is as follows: TGTGCCAGCAGCCCAAAGGGGGCCGGGGAGCTGTTTTTT.